Below, one T cell receptor beta chain is given with its context. This sample was taken from a study of T cells after yellow fever vaccination. V was cut by 2 bases and J by 3 bases, with 11 bases left in between. There are 14 residues in the CDR3. CDR1 and CDR2 (germline): LGHNA, YSLEER. TCRdb recomputed calls from the 5' RACE reads with MiXCR, one row per CDR3 protein. Of hundreds of thousands of distinct CDR3 sequences in the sample, 15% to 20% were seen once. The receptor was derived from a man aged 25-45 years who received the YFV17D yellow fever vaccine. Sequenced here: PBMCs, sampled 15 days after the yellow fever booster vaccination. V is TRBV4-3 and J is TRBJ2-7, with a tentative D call TRBD2 (6 bases). CDR3 nucleotide sequence: TGCGCCAGCAGCCAAAGACTAGGACACTACGAGCAGTACTTC. Its protein product is CASSQRLGHYEQYF.